This T cell receptor (beta chain) was sequenced in a study of blood T cell repertoires in COVID-19. Using immunoSEQ multiplex PCR, the repertoire was profiled, and TCRdb retains in-frame clones only, with some absent. The sample carries around 170,000 clones, roughly 81% recorded once. Germline CDR1 is SGHTA and CDR2 is FQGNSA. Trimming at V came to 0 bases and at J to 8 bases, leaving 2 bases not matched to a gene. The CDR3 contains 13 residues. This clone has a single count. This receptor was obtained from a woman older than 75 with COVID-19, enrolled during active disease. The chain links TRBV7-2 to TRBJ1-2, with 8 bases identical to TRBD1. Specimen: peripheral blood. The CDR3 is CASSLATGGGYTF. In DNA, the CDR3 is TGTGCCAGCAGCTTAGCCACAGGGGGAGGCTACACCTTC.